The present TCR beta chain was sequenced within a study of CD4+ T cells in melanoma. The ends lost 3 bases at V and 5 bases at J; junction bases unmatched: 5. Germline loops: CDR1 SGHTA, CDR2 FQGTGA. This CDR3 has 15 residues. Using immunoSEQ multiplex PCR, the repertoire was profiled, and TCRdb retains in-frame clones only, with some absent. The sample contains 52,000 or so clones, approximately 74% of which appear only once. The V and J genes are TRBV7-3 and TRBJ2-1; 9 bases agree with TRBD1. The sample was tumor tissue. The origin of this receptor is a human donor with melanoma. The CDR3, as DNA: TGTGCCAGCAGCTTCCAGGGACAGGGCGACAATGAGCAGTTCTTC. This translates into CASSFQGQGDNEQFF. Complete variable domain (other parts from reference TRBV7-3 and TRBJ2-1): GAGVSQTPSNKVTEKGKYVELRCDPISGHTALYWYRQSLGQGPEFLIYFQGTGAADDSGLPNDRFFAVRPEGSVSTLKIQRTERGDSAVYLCASSFQGQGDNEQFFGPGTRLTVL.